This TCR beta chain was documented in a study of cytomegalovirus exposure and HLA in healthy donors. Study conclusions and caveats: In a later analysis, HLA-associated beta chains showed higher expansion and lower generation probabilities than comparable chains. Previous analysis showed most TCR beta V segments were productive about 90% or about 30% of the time.

As regards this clone: Its cognate antigen is unknown.

CDR1 and CDR2 (germline): SGHTA, FQGNSA. Trimming at V came to 5 bases and at J to 7 bases, leaving 9 bases not matched to a gene. This CDR3 comprises 15 residues. Primers for the PCR totalled 60 Vbeta and 13 Jbeta. Clones were read by immunoSEQ multiplex PCR, and TCRdb kept only the in-frame ones, dropping some. The table lists about 150,000 clones, over 75% of them singletons. Material: PBMCs. The rearrangement uses TRBV7-2 and TRBJ1-4, with TRBD1 matching over 8 bases. This TCR derives from a young man in good health and CMV-seropositive. In nucleotides, the CDR3 is TGTGCCAGCAGCCGGGGCAGGGGGCGAATTGAAAAACTGTTTTTT. Translated: CASSRGRGRIEKLFF.